This T cell receptor (beta chain) was identified in a study of shared clonotypes between healthy human individuals. From CD4+ cells came CD45RA+ naive and CD45RA-negative memory subsets. Germline CDR1 is SGHDT and CDR2 is YYEEEE. Trimming took 4 bases from V and 4 from J, leaving 14 bases between them. CDR3 length equals 14 residues. The protocol was immunoSEQ multiplex PCR, while the TCRdb copy is restricted to in-frame clones and leaves out a portion. The sample holds fewer than 1.6 million clones, 98% seen once. Material: naive CD4+ T cells sorted from blood. Described subset: CD45RA+ positively selected. The chain has TRBV5-6 and TRBJ1-1, with a possible D match to TRBD1 (6 bases). The TCR sequence derives from a young man in good health. CDR3 loop: CASSHRADGTEAFF. The DNA of the CDR3 is TGTGCCAGCAGCCACAGGGCCGACGGCACTGAAGCTTTCTTT. The full variable domain, completed using reference TRBV5-6 and TRBJ1-1, is DAGVTQSPTHLIKTRGQQVTLRCSPKSGHDTVSWYQQALGQGPQFIFQYYEEEERQRGNFPDRFSGHQFPNYSSELNVNALLLGDSALYLCASSHRADGTEAFFGQGTRLTVV.